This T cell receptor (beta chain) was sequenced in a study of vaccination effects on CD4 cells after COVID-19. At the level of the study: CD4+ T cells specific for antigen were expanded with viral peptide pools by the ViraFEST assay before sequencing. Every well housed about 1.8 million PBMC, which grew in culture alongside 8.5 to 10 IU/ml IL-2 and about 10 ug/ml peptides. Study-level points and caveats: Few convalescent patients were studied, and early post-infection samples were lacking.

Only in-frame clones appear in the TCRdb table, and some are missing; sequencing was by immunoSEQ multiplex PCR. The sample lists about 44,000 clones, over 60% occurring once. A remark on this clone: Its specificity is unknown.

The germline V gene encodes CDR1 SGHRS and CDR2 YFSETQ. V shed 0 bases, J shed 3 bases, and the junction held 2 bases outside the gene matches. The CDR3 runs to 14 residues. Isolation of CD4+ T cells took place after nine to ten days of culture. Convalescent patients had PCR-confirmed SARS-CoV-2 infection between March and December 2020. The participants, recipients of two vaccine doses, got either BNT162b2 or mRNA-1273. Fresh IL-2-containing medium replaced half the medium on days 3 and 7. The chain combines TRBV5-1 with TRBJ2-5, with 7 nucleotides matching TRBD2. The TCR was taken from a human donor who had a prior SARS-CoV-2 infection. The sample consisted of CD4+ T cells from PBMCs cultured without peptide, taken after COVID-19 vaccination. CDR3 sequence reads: CASSLELAEETQYF. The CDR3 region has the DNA TGCGCCAGCAGCTTGGAGCTAGCGGAAGAGACCCAGTACTTC.